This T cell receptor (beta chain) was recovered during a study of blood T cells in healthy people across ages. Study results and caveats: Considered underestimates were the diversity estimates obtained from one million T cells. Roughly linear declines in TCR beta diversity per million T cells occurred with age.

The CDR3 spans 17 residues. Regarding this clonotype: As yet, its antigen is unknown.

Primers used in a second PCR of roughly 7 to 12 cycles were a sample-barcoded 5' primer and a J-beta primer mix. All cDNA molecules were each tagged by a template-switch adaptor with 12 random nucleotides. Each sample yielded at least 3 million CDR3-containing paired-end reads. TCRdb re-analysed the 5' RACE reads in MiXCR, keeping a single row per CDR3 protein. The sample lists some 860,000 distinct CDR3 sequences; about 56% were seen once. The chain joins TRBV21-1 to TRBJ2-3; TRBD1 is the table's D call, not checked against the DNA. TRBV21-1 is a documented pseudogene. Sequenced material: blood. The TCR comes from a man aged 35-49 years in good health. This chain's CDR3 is CASSGNNGVRATDTQYF. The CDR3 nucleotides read TGTGCCAGCAGCGGTAACAACGGCGTCAGGGCCACAGATACGCAGTATTTT.